This passage covers 9 T cell receptor beta chains from one sample sequenced in a study of cytomegalovirus exposure and HLA in healthy donors. PCR involved 60 Vbeta and 13 Jbeta primers. Sequencing used immunoSEQ multiplex PCR; TCRdb keeps in-frame clones, though not all of them. The data contain 200,000 or so clones, about 77% of them singletons. The sequenced material came from PBMCs. These receptor sequences come from a woman in her 30s in good health and CMV-seropositive.

V is TRBV28 and J is TRBJ2-7; D is possibly TRBD1 (5 bases). Germline-derived CDR1 and CDR2 are MDHEN and SYDVKM. Trimming took off 3 bases at V and 3 bases at J, with 9 bases between the two ends. The CDR3 runs 13 residues. The CDR3 region is CASSFARVYEQYF. Written as DNA, the CDR3 is TGTGCCAGCAGTTTTGCCAGGGTCTACGAGCAGTACTTC.

The count of this clone is one. The rearrangement links TRBV7-2 to TRBJ2-5; tentatively, D is TRBD2 (6 bases). The CDR3 totals 15 residues. The germline V and J ends were trimmed by 5 bases and 4 bases, with 17 bases remaining between them. CDR1 is SGHTA, CDR2 FQGNSA, per germline. CDR3 nucleotide sequence: TGTGCCAGCAGCCTGGGGCGTAGCGGAGTAGAGACCCAGTACTTC. This encodes CASSLGRSGVETQYF.

The chain carries TRBV11-2 and TRBJ2-3, with 9 bases fitting TRBD1. V gave up 1 base and J gave up 6 bases; unmatched junction bases: 8. Germline CDR1 reads SGHAT; CDR2 reads FQNNGV. The CDR3 extends over 16 amino acids. Here the CDR3 DNA reads TGTGCCAGCAGCTTAGCAATGGGACAGGGTAGGGATACGCAGTATTTT. Residues: CASSLAMGQGRDTQYF. Based on the CDR3 plus reference TRBV11-2 and TRBJ2-3, the full variable domain is EAGVAQSPRYKIIEKRQSVAFWCNPISGHATLYWYQQILGQGPKLLIQFQNNGVVDDSQLPKDRFSAERLKGVDSTLKIQPAKLEDSAVYLCASSLAMGQGRDTQYFGPGTRLTVL.

The chain joins TRBV23-1 to TRBJ1-5; no firm D call. TRBV23-1 is designated an ORF whose function remains uncertain. The CDR3 length is 14 residues. The V and J ends lost 3 bases and 6 bases respectively, with 12 bases between them. The CDR3 protein is CASSHLDTTQPQHF. The CDR3 coding sequence is TGCGCCAGCAGTCACCTTGACACGACTCAGCCCCAGCATTTT.

V is TRBV6-6 and J is TRBJ2-1, with 9 nucleotides matching TRBD1. In germline, CDR1 is MNHNY, CDR2 SVGAGI (reference sequence). The CDR3 sequence is 14 residues long. Trimming took 6 bases from V and 4 from J; bases not matched to a gene: 4. In DNA, the CDR3 is TGTGCCAGCAGGCCCGGGACAGGGTACAATGAGCAGTTCTTC. Protein product: CASRPGTGYNEQFF.

The chain employs TRBV6-5 and TRBJ1-1; 8 bases match TRBD1. The germline gives CDR1 MNHEY, CDR2 SVGAGI. The V segment lost 6 bases and the J segment 4 bases; nucleotides outside the gene matches: 10. CDR3 length: 15 amino acids. The CDR3 DNA follows: TGTGCCAGCAGGCCGACAGGGGTTGGAATCACTGAAGCTTTCTTT. Translation: CASRPTGVGITEAFF.

The gene calls are TRBV15 and TRBJ1-1; 7 bases are shared with TRBD1. The CDR3 loop spans 13 amino acids. Germline assignment: CDR1 LNHNV and CDR2 YYDKDF (reference sequence). J lost 10 bases, V lost 1 base, and 6 bases had no gene match. The CDR3 DNA reads as TGTGCCACCAGCAGAGCCCAGGGGGTAAGAGCTTTCTTT. Protein sequence: CATSRAQGVRAFF.

The V and J genes are TRBV5-1 and TRBJ1-1; 7 bases match TRBD1. The CDR3 is 15 amino acids. Per germline, CDR1 SGHRS and CDR2 YFSETQ. J was trimmed by 4 bases and V by 5 bases; bases with no gene match: 11. This CDR3 reads CASSSTGVESTEAFF. CDR3 DNA: TGCGCCAGCAGTTCAACAGGGGTAGAAAGCACTGAAGCTTTCTTT.

The rearrangement links TRBV2 to TRBJ1-6; the match to TRBD1 covers 8 bases. Germline lookup yields CDR1 SNHLY and CDR2 FYNNEI. Losses at the gene ends were 7 bases for V and 7 bases for J; bases not matched to a gene: 6. This CDR3 contains 14 residues. The CDR3 nucleotides read TGTGCCAGCACTCGGACAGGGCTAAATTCACCCCTCCACTTT. Residues: CASTRTGLNSPLHF.